The following is a T cell receptor beta chain sequence with its context. Its specificity is not known. V was trimmed by 0 bases and J by 9 bases, leaving 9 bases between them. The germline V gene has CDR1 LGHNA and CDR2 YNFKEQ. CDR3 length: 14 amino acids. The data originate from a study of cytomegalovirus exposure and HLA in healthy donors. Study-wide context: There were around 390 genotyped donors. Of these, 81% fell in the genetic ancestry cluster associated with self-reported Caucasian donors. Overall study findings and caveats: Cytomegalovirus status was reportedly diagnosed by the classifier with high specificity and sensitivity. Cytomegalovirus association was assigned to approximately 180 TCR beta chains.

The PCR was carried out with 60 Vbeta primers and 13 Jbeta primers. Authors' analysis steps: An analysis performed later counted about 80 million unique TCR beta chains (around 10 million of them shared). TCRdb's table, derived via immunoSEQ multiplex PCR, lists solely in-frame clones and lacks some. V, J and clone size derive from that table, while D and trimming were established from the DNA sequence. The repertoire holds about 120,000 clones, with 74% as singletons. The chain joins TRBV4-2 to TRBJ1-6; D unresolved. Sequences were obtained from PBMCs. This clonotype was obtained from a human donor in good health. The CDR3 reads CASSQDGEGSPLHF. The CDR3 DNA reads as TGTGCCAGCAGCCAAGACGGAGAAGGTTCACCCCTCCACTTT.